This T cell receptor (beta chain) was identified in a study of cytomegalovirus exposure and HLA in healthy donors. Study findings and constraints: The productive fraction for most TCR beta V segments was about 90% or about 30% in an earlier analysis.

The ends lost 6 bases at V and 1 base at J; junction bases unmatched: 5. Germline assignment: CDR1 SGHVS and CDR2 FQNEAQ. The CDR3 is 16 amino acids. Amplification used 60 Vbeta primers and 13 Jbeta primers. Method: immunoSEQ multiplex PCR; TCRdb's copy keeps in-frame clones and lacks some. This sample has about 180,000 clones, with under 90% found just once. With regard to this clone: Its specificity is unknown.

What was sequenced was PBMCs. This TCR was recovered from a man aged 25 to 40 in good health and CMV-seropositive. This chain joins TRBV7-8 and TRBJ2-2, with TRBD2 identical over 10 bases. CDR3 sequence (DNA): TGTGCCAGCAGGGCCAGCGGGGGGGTGAACACCGGGGAGCTGTTTTTT. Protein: CASRASGGVNTGELFF. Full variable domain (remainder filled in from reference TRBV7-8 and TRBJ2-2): GAGVSQSPRYKVAKRGQDVALRCDPISGHVSLFWYQQALGQGPEFLTYFQNEAQLDKSGLPSDRFFAERPEGSVSTLKIQRTQQEDSAVYLCASRASGGVNTGELFFGEGSRLTVL.